This T cell receptor beta chain was found in a study of beta chain features in type 1 diabetes. From germline, CDR1 is MDHEN and CDR2 SYDVKM. V shed 8 bases and J shed 0 bases, with 11 bases lying between them. The length of the CDR3 is 14 residues. One heparinised blood draw averaging around 110 mL was given by each donor. General study results and limits: The study notes PCR might favor shorter templates equally in patients and controls.

The investigators reverse transcribed all of the isolated RNA, so they sequenced expressed TCRB transcripts. Produced via immunoSEQ multiplex PCR; TCRdb's table is partial and in-frame only. This table holds fewer than 900,000 clones, 15% to 20% found once. Details on this clone: Its cognate antigen is unknown.

Input material: naive CD4+ T cells from blood. V usage is TRBV28 and J usage is TRBJ1-5, with D possibly being TRBD1 (5 bases). The clonotype was recovered from a young woman in good health. CDR3 protein: CASLRVNSNQPQHF. The CDR3 DNA is TGTGCCAGCCTCAGGGTCAATAGCAATCAGCCCCAGCATTTT.